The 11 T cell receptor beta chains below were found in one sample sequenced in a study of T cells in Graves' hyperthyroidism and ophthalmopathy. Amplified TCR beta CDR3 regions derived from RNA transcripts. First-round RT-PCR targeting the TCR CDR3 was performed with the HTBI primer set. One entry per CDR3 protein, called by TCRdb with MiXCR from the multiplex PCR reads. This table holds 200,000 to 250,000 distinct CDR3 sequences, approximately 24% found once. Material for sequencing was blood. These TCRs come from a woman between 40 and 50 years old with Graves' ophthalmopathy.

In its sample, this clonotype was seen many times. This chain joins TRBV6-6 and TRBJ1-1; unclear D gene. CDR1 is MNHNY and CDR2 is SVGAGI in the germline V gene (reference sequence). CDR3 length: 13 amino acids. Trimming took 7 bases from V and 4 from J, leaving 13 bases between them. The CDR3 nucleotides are TGTGCCAGCAAGGCCAGTCTCAGCACTGAAGCTTTCTTT. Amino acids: CASKASLSTEAFF.

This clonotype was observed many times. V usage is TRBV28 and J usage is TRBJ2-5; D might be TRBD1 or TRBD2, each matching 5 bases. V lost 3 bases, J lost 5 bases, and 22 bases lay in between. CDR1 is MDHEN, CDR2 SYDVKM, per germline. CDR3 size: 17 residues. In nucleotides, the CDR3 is TGTGCCAGCAGTTTTTCTGGGGGAACCCGGGGTGGGGAGACCCAGTACTTC. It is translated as CASSFSGGTRGGETQYF.

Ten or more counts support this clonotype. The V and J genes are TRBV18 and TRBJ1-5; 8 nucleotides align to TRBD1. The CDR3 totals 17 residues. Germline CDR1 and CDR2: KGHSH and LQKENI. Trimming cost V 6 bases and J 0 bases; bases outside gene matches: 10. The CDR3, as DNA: TGTGCCAGCTCCCGCGGACAGGGAGGGGGTAGCAATCAGCCCCAGCATTTT. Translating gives CASSRGQGGGSNQPQHF.

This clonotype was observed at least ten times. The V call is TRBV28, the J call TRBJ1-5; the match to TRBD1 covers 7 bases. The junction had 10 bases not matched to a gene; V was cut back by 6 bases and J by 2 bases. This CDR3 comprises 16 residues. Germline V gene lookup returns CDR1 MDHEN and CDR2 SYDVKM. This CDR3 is CASRKTGTSGNQPQHF. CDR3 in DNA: TGTGCCAGCAGGAAGACAGGGACGTCCGGCAATCAGCCCCAGCATTTT.

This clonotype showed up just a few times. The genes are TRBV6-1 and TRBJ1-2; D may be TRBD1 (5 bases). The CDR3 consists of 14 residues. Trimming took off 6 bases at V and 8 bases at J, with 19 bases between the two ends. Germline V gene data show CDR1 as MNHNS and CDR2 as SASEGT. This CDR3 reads CASSPAAGLRGYTF. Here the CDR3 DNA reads TGTGCCAGCAGCCCCGCTGCAGGGCTAAGAGGCTACACCTTC.

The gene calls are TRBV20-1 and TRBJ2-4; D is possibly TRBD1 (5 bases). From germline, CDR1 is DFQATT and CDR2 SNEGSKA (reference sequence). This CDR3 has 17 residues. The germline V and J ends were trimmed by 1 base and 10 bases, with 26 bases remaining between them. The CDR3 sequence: CSARGWGRSAGLVIQYF. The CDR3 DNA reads TGCAGTGCTAGAGGGTGGGGCAGGTCCGCCGGTTTAGTTATTCAGTACTTC.

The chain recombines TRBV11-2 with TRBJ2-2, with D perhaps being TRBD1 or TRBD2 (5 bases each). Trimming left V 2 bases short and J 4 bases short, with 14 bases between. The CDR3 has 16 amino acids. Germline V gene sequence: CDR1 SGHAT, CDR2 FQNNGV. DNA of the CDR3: TGTGCCAGCAGCTTACGTCCGGGACCACTCACCGGGGAGCTGTTTTTT. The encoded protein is CASSLRPGPLTGELFF.

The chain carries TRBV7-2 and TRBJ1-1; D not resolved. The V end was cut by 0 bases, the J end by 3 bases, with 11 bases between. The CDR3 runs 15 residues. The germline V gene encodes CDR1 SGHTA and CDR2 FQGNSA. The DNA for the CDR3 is TGTGCCAGCAGCTTAGCCCTCTTAGGGCACACTGAAGCTTTCTTT. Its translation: CASSLALLGHTEAFF.

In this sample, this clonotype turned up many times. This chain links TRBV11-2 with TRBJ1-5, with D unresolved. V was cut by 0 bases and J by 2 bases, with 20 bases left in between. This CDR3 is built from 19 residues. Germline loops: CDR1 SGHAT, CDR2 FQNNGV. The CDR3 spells CASSLDISPTQIGNQPQHF. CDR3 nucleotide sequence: TGTGCCAGCAGCTTAGATATCTCCCCAACGCAGATAGGCAATCAGCCCCAGCATTTT.

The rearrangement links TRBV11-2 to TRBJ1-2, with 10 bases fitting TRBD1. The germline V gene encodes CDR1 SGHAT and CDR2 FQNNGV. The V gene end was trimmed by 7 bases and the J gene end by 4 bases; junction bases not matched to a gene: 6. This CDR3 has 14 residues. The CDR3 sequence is CASKRTGGSYGYTF. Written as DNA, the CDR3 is TGTGCCAGCAAAAGGACAGGGGGAAGCTATGGCTACACCTTC.

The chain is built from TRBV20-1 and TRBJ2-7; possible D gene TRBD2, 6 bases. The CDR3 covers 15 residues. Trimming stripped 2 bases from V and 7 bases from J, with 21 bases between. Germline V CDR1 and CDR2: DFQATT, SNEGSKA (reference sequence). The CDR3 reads CSARQPRDFVREQYF. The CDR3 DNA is TGCAGTGCTAGACAACCCCGGGACTTCGTGAGGGAGCAGTACTTC.